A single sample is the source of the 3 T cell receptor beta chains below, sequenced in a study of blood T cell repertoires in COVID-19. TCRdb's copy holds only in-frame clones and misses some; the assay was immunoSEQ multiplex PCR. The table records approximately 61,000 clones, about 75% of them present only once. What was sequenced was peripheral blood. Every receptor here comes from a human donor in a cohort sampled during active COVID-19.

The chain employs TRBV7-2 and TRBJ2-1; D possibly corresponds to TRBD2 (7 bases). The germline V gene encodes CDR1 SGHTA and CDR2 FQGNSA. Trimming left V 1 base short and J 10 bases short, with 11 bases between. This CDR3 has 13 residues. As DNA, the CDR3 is TGTGCCAGCAGCTTAGAGGGGGGGGCAGAGCAGTTCTTC. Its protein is CASSLEGGAEQFF. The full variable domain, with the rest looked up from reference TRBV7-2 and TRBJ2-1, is GAGVSQSPSNKVTEKGKDVELRCDPISGHTALYWYRQSLGQGLEFLIYFQGNSAPDKSGLPSDRFSAERTGGSVSTLTIQRTQQEDSAVYLCASSLEGGAEQFFGPGTRLTVL.

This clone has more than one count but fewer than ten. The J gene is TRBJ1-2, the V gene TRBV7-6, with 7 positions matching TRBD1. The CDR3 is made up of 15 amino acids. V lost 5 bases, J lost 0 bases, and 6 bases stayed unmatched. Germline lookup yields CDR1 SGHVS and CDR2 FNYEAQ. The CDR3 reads CASSKRQGSNYGYTF. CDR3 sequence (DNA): TGTGCCAGCAGCAAAAGACAGGGATCTAACTATGGCTACACCTTC.

This CDR3 is CASSRQLRGAGEQYF. The CDR3 DNA reads as TGTGCCAGCAGTCGTCAGTTACGGGGGGCAGGTGAGCAGTACTTC. The chain recombines TRBV9 with TRBJ2-7, with TRBD2 as a possible D gene (7 bases). V lost 5 bases, J lost 7 bases, and 22 bases lay in between. Per germline, CDR1 SGDLS and CDR2 YYNGEE. The CDR3 contains 15 residues.